This TCR beta chain was identified in a study of control samples from healthy donors and cancer patients. Notes on this clone: Other DNA sequences from this sample encode an identical CDR3 as well.

TCRdb's table, derived via immunoSEQ multiplex PCR, lists solely in-frame clones and lacks some. The sample has roughly 88,000 clones, more than 85% seen once. The clonotype was recovered from a young woman in good health. The specimen was blood.

The CDR3 DNA sequence: TGTGCCAGCAGCGCTGGGACAGGGGTCAATCAGCCCCAGCATTTT. Protein: CASSAGTGVNQPQHF. The chain couples TRBV9 to TRBJ1-5; 10 bases are a match to TRBD1. Germline CDR1 and CDR2: SGDLS and YYNGEE. The CDR3 spans 15 residues. V shed 3 bases and J 3 bases; nucleotides not matched to a gene: 3.